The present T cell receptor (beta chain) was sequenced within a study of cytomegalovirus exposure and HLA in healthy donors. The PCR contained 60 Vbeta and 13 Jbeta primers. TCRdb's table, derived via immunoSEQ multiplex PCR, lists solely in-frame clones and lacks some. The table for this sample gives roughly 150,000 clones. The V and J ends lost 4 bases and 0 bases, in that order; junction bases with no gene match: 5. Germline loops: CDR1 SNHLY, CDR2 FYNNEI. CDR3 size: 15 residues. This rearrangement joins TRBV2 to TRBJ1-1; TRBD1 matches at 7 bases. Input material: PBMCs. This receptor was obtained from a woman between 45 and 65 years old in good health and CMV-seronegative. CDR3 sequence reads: CASSAVTGMNTEAFF. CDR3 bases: TGTGCCAGCAGTGCAGTGACAGGGATGAACACTGAAGCTTTCTTT.